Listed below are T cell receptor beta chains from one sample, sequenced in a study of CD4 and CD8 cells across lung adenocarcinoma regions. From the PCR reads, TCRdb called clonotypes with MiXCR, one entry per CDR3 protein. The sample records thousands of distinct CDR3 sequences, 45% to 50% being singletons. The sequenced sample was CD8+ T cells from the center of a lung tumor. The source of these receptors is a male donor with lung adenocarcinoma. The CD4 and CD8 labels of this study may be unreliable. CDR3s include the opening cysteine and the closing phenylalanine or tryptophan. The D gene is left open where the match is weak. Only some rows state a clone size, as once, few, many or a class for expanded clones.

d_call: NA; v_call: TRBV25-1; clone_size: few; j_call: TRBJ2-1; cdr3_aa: CASSVLHNEQFF; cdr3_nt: TGTGCCAGCAGTGTACTCCACAATGAGCAGTTCTTC
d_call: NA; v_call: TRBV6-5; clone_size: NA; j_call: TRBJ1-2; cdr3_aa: CASSYSESGRGYTF; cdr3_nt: TGTGCCAGCAGTTACTCAGAGTCAGGGAGAGGCTACACCTTC
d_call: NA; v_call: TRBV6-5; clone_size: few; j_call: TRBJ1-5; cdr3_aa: CASSYAESGRPQHF; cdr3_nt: TGTGCCAGCAGTTACGCGGAGTCAGGTAGGCCCCAGCATTTT
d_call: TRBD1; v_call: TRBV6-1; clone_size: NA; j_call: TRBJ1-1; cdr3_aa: CASIRKTGMNTEAFF; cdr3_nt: TGTGCCAGCATCCGAAAGACAGGGATGAACACTGAAGCTTTCTTT
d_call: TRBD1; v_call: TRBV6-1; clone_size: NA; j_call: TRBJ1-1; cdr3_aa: CASRKSGGRRETEAFF; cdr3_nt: TGTGCCAGCAGGAAGTCAGGGGGCCGTCGAGAGACTGAAGCTTTCTTT
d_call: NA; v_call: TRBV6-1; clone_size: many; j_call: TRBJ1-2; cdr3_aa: CASMEEKANYGYTF; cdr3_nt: TGTGCCAGCATGGAGGAAAAAGCTAACTATGGCTACACCTTC
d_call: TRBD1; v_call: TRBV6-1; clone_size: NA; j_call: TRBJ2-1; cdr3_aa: CASRQDRGTYNEQFF; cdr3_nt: TGTGCCAGCAGACAGGACAGGGGAACTTACAATGAGCAGTTCTTC
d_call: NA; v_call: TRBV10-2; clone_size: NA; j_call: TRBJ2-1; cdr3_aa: CASSAQSSYNEQFF; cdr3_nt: TGCGCCAGCAGTGCCCAAAGCTCCTACAATGAGCAGTTCTTC
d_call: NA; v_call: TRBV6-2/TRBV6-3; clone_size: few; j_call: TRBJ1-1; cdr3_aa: CASSYGRNTEAFF; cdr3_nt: TGTGCCAGCAGTTACGGGAGGAACACTGAAGCTTTCTTT
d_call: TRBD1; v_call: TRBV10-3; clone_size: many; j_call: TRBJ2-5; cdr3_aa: CAGSDRVEETQYF; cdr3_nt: TGTGCCGGCTCAGACAGGGTAGAAGAGACCCAGTACTTC
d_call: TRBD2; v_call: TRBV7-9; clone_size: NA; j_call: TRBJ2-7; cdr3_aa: CASRLRGVAGGPKLGTQYEQYF; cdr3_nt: TGTGCCAGCAGATTGCGGGGAGTAGCGGGAGGGCCTAAGCTTGGGACCCAATACGAGCAGTACTTC
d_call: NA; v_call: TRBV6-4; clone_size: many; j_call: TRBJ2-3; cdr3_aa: CASRGRTRGITDTQYF; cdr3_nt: TGTGCCAGCAGGGGCAGGACTAGGGGGATCACAGATACGCAGTATTTT
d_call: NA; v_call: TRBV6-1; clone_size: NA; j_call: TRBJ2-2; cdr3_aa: CASGYIRELFF; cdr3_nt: TGTGCCAGCGGGTATATCAGGGAGCTGTTTTTT
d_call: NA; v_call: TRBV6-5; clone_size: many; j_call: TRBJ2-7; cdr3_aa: CASSSPVEQYF; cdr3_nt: TGTGCCAGCAGTTCCCCGGTCGAGCAGTACTTC
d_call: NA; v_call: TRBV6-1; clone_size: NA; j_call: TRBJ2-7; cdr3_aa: CASTRFYEQYF; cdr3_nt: TGTGCCAGCACGAGATTCTACGAGCAGTACTTC
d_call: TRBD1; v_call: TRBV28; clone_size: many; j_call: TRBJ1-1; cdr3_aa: CASSGGDRGTEAFF; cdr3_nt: TGTGCCAGCAGTGGAGGAGACAGGGGCACTGAAGCTTTCTTT
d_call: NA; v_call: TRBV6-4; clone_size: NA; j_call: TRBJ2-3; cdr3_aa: CASRRAVNTQYF; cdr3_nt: TGTGCCAGCCGAAGAGCGGTAAATACGCAGTATTTT
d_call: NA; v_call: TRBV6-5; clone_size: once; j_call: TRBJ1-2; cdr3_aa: CASSYTPSSNYGYTF; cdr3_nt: TGTGCCAGCAGTTACACACCCTCCTCTAACTATGGCTACACCTTC
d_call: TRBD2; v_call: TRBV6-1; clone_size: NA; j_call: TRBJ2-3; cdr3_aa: CASSTLAGGPDTQYF; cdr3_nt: TGTGCCAGCAGTACACTAGCGGGAGGGCCGGATACGCAGTATTTT
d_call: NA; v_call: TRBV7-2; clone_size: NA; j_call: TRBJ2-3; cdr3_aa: CGSRGVWAKNTQYF; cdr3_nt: TGTGGCAGCAGGGGGGTGTGGGCCAAAAATACGCAGTACTTT
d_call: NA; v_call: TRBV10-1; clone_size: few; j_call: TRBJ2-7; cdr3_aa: CASSEGGDYEQYF; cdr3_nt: TGCGCCAGCAGTGAAGGTGGGGACTACGAGCAGTACTTC
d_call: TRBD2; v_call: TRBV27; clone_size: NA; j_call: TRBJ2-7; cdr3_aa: CASSPAGGVSSYEQYF; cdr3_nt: TGTGCCAGCAGTCCAGCCGGGGGGGTGAGCTCCTACGAGCAGTACTTC
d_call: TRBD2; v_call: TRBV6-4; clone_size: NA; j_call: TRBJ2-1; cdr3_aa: CASSRSAGGQNEQFF; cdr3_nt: TGTGCCAGCAGCCGTTCAGCGGGAGGGCAGAATGAGCAGTTCTTC
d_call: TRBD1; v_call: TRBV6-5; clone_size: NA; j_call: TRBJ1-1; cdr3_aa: CASSYLGGQAEAFF; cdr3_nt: TGTGCCAGCAGTTACCTAGGGGGCCAGGCTGAAGCTTTCTTT
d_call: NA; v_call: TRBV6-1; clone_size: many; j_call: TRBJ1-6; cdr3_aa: CASSARRRQTVSPLHF; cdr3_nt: TGTGCCAGCAGTGCCCGCCGTCGGCAGACGGTTTCACCCCTCCACTTT
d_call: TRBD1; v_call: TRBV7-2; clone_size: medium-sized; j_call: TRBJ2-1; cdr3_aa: CASSFRTGDNEQFF; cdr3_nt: TGTGCCAGCAGCTTTCGTACAGGGGACAATGAGCAGTTCTTC
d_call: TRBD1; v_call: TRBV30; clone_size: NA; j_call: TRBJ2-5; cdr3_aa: CAGRDSQETQYF; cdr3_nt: TGTGCCGGCCGGGACAGCCAAGAGACCCAGTACTTC
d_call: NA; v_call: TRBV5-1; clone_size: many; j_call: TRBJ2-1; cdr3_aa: CASSPARINEQFF; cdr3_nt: TGCGCCAGCAGCCCTGCCCGTATCAATGAGCAGTTCTTC
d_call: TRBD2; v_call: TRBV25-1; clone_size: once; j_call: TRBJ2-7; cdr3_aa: CASRNPLGGGSSYEQYF; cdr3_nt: TGTGCCAGCAGGAACCCATTGGGGGGGGGGAGCTCCTACGAGCAGTACTTC
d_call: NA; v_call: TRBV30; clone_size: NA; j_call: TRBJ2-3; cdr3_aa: CAWSPRGGTDTQYF; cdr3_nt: TGTGCCTGGAGCCCCAGGGGGGGCACAGATACGCAGTATTTT
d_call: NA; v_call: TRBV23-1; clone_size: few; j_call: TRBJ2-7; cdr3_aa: CASSRIGSPCRHEQYF; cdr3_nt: TGCGCCAGCAGTCGGATCGGGAGCCCCTGTAGGCACGAGCAGTACTTC
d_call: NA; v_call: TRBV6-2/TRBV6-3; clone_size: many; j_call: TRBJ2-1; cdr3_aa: CASSYGGPSYNEQFF; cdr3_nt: TGTGCCAGCAGTTACGGCGGGCCTTCCTACAATGAGCAGTTCTTC
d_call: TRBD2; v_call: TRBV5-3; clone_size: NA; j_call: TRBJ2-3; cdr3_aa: CARSFFWTSGRRNTDTQYF; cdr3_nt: TGTGCCAGAAGCTTTTTCTGGACTAGCGGGAGGAGAAACACAGATACGCAGTATTTT
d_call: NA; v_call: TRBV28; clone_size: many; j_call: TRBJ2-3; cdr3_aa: CASSGPGGGGAFTDTQYF; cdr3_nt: TGTGCCAGCAGTGGGCCCGGAGGGGGCGGCGCCTTTACAGATACGCAGTATTTT
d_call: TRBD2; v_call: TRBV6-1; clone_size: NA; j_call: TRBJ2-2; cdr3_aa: CASSEVREGGGELFF; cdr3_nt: TGTGCCAGCAGTGAAGTGCGGGAGGGGGGCGGGGAGCTGTTTTTT
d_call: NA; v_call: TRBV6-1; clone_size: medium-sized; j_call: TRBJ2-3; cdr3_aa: CASSEGPIITDTQYF; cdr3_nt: TGTGCCAGCAGTGAAGGACCTATAATCACAGATACGCAGTATTTT
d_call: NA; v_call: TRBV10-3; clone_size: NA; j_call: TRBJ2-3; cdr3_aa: CAGGFGGRDKDTQYF; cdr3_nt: TGTGCTGGGGGGTTTGGGGGCCGTGACAAAGATACGCAGTATTTT
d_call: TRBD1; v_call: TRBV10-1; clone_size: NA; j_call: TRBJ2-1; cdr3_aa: CASSELGTGGVRFF; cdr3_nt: TGCGCCAGCAGTGAGCTGGGGACAGGGGGCGTTCGGTTCTTC
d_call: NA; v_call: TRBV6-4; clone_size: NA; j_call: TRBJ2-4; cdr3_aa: CATGHRAKDTQYF; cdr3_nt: TGTGCCACGGGGCACCGGGCCAAAGATACGCAGTACTTC
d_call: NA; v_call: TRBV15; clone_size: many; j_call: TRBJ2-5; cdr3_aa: CATSRDRVRETQYF; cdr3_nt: TGTGCCACCAGCCGGGACCGAGTGAGAGAGACCCAGTACTTC
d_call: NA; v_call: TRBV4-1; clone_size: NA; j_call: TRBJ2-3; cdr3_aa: CGSTWVTATDTQYF; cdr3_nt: TGCGGCAGCACGTGGGTGACAGCCACAGATACGCAGTACTTT
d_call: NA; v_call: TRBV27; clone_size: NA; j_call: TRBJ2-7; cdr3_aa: CASMGTYEQYF; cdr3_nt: TGTGCCAGCATGGGGACCTACGAGCAGTACTTC
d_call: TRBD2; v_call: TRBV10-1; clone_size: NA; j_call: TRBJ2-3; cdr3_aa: CATAPAGASDTQYF; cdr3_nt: TGCGCCACCGCCCCAGCGGGAGCGTCAGATACGCAGTATTTT
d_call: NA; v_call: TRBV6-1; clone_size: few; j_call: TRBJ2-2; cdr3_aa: CASSLLARNTGELFF; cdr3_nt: TGTGCCAGTTCCCTGCTAGCGCGGAACACCGGGGAGCTGTTTTTT
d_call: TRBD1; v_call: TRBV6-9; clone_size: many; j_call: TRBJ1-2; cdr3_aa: CASRRSPDRPNYGYTF; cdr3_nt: TGTGCCAGCAGACGCTCTCCGGACAGGCCAAACTATGGCTACACCTTC
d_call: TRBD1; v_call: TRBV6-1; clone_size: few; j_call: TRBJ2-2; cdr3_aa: CASNRGGTGELFF; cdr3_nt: TGTGCCAGCAACAGGGGCGGTACCGGGGAGCTGTTTTTT
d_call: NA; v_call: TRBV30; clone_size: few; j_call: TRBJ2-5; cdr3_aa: CAWNPTGIQETQYF; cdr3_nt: TGTGCCTGGAACCCAACAGGGATCCAAGAGACCCAGTACTTC
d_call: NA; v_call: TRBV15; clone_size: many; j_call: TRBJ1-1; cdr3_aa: CATSRDLVTEAFF; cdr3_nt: TGTGCCACCAGCAGAGATCTCGTCACTGAAGCTTTCTTT
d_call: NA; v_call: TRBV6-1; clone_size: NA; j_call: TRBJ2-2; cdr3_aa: CASTQMGAEAYEQYFGNTGELFF; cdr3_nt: NA
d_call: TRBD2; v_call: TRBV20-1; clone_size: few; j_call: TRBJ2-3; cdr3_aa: CSAGSGRAKRTAILTDTQYF; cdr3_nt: TGCAGTGCGGGTAGCGGGAGGGCCAAGCGAACTGCCATACTCACAGATACGCAGTATTTT
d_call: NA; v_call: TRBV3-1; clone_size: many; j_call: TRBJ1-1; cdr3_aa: CASSQQGVNTEAFF; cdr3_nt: TGTGCCAGCAGCCAACAGGGAGTGAACACTGAAGCTTTCTTT
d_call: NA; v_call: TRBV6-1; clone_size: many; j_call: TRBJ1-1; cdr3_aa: CATTLMSGRTEAFF; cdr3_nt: TGTGCCACTACGTTGATGTCAGGTCGAACTGAAGCTTTCTTT
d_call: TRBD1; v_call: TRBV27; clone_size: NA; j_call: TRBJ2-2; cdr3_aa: CASTPAPGQGTGELFF; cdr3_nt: TGTGCCAGCACCCCCGCACCGGGACAGGGGACCGGGGAGCTGTTTTTT
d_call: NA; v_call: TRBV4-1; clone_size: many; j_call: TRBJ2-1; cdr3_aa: CASSQGEAGTNNEQFF; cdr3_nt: TGCGCCAGCAGCCAAGGTGAGGCGGGGACAAACAATGAGCAGTTCTTC
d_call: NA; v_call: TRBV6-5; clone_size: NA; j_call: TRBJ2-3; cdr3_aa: CASSYFGTQYF; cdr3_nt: TGTGCCAGCAGTTACTTCGGTACGCAGTATTTT